This TCR beta chain was captured by sequencing in a study of CD8 T cells in ankylosing spondylitis. Study outcomes and limitations: A TCR beta motif of about 8 highly homologous variants seemed to mark ankylosing spondylitis blood.

Trimming pared 6 bases from V and 4 bases from J, leaving 17 bases between. The germline V gene has CDR1 SGDLS and CDR2 YYNGEE. The CDR3 length is 15 residues. As the method for making TCR beta libraries, quantitative 5'-RACE with molecular barcodes was used. Via MiXCR, TCRdb re-called the 5' RACE reads, giving one row per CDR3 protein. The data contain about 840,000 distinct CDR3 sequences, about 12% of them singletons. The table lists this clonotype with many counts. Its specificity is not known. The chain is built from TRBV9 and TRBJ2-1, with D perhaps matching TRBD2 (6 bases). The specimen sequenced was blood, either unsorted or a sorted T cell fraction (not recorded which). The receptor's source is a male donor with ankylosing spondylitis. The CDR3 region has the DNA TGTGCCAGCACCCGTGGGGAGCGGGCGTACAATGAGCAGTTCTTC. Amino acid sequence: CASTRGERAYNEQFF.